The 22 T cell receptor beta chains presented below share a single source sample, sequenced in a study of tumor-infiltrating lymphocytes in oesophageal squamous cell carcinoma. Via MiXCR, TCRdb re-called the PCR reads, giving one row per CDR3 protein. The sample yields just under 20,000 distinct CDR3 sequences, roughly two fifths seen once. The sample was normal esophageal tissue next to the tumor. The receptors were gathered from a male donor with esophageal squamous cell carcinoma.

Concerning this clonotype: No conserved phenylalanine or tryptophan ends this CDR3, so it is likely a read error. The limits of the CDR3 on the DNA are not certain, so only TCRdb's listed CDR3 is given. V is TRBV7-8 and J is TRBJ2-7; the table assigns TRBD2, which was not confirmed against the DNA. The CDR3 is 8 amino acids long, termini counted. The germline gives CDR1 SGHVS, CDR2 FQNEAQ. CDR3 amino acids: CASSPLAG.

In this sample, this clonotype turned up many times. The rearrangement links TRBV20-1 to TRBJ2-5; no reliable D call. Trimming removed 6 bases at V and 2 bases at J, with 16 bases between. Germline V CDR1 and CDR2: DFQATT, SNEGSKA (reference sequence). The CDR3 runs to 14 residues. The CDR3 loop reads CSARSWMDQETQYF. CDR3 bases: TGCAGTGCGCGGTCTTGGATGGATCAAGAGACCCAGTACTTC.

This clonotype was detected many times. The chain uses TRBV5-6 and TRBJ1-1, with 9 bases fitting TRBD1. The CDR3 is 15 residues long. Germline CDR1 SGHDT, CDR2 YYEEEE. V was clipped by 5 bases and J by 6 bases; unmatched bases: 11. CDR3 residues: CASSPRDRDHAEAFF. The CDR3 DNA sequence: TGTGCCAGCAGTCCCCGGGACAGGGATCACGCTGAAGCTTTCTTT.

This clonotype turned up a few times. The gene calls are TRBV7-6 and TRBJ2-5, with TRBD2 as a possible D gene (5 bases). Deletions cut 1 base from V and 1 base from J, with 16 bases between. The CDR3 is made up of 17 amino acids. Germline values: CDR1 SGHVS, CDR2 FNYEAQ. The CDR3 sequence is CASSLVGPSPGQETQYF. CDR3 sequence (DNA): TGTGCCAGCAGCTTAGTTGGTCCTAGCCCAGGCCAAGAGACCCAGTACTTC.

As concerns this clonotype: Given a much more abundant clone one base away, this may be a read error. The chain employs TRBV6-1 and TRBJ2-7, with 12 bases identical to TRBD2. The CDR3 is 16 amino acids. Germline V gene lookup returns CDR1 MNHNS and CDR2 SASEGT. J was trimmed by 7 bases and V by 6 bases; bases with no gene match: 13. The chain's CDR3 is CASSHPSGRATDEQYF. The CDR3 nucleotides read TGTGCCAGCAGCCACCCTAGCGGGAGGGCCACGGATGAGCAGTACTTC.

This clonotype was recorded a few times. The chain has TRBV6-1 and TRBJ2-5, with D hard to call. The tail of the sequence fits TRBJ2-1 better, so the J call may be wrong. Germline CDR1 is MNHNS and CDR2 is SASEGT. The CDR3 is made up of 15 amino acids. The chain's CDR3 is CASRLLGRLHGEQFF. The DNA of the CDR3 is TGTGCCAGCAGGCTTCTAGGACGTCTACATGGTGAGCAGTTCTTC.

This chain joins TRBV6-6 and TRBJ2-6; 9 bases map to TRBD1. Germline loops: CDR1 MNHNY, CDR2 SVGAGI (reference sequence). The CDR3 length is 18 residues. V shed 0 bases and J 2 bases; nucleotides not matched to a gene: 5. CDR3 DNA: TGTGCCAGCAGTTACTCGATTGGGACAGGGACTGGGGCCAACGTCCTGACTTTC. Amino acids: CASSYSIGTGTGANVLTF.

The CDR3 coding sequence is TGTGCCAGCAGGCTAGCAGGGGGAGTGGAGACCCAGTACTTC. The encoded protein is CASRLAGGVETQYF. V is TRBV6-9 and J is TRBJ2-3, with TRBD1 matching 7 bases. TRBJ2-5 explains the end of the DNA better; the J call may be wrong. Germline V gene sequence: CDR1 MNHGY, CDR2 SVAAGI. This CDR3 has 14 amino acids.

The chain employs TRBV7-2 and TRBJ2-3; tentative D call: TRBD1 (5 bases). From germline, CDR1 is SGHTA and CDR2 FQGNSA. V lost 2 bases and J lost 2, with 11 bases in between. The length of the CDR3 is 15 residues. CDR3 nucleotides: TGTGCCAGCAGCTTACGACAGACGATCACAGATACGCAGTATTTT. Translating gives CASSLRQTITDTQYF. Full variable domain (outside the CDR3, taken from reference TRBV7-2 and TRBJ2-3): GAGVSQSPSNKVTEKGKDVELRCDPISGHTALYWYRQSLGQGLEFLIYFQGNSAPDKSGLPSDRFSAERTGGSVSTLTIQRTQQEDSAVYLCASSLRQTITDTQYFGPGTRLTVL.

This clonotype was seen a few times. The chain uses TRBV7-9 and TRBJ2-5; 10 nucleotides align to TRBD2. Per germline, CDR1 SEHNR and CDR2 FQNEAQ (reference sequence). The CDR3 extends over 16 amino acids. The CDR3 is CVTRRASGRGGNEQYF. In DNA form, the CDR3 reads TGTGTTACGCGACGGGCTAGCGGGAGAGGGGGGAATGAGCAGTACTTC.

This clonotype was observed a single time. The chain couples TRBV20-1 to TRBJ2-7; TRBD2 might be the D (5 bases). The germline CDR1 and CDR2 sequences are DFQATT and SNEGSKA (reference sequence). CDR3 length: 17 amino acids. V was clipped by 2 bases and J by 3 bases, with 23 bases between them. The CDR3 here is CSARSPKRVRGHYEQYF. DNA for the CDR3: TGCAGTGCTAGATCCCCAAAACGAGTCCGAGGGCACTACGAGCAGTACTTC.

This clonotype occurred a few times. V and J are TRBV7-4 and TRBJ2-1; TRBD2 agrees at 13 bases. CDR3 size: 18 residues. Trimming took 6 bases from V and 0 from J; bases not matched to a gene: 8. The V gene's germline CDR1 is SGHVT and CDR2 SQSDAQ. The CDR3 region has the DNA TGTGCCAGCAGAGGGACTAGCGGGAAGGGGAACTCCTACAATGAGCAGTTCTTC. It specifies CASRGTSGKGNSYNEQFF.

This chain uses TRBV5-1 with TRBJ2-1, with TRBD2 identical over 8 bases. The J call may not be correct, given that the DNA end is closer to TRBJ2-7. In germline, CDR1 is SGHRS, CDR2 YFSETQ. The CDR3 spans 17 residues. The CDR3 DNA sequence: TGCGCCAGCAGCTTGGGAGGGGCGGGAGGCCACTACAATGAGCAGTACTTC. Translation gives CASSLGGAGGHYNEQYF.

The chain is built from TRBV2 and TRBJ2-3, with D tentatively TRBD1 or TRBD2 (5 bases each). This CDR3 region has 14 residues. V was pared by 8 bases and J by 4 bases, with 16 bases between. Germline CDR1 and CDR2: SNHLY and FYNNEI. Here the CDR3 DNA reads TGTGCCAGCCTCGGGACCCTTGGGGCAGATACGCAGTATTTT. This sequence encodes CASLGTLGADTQYF.

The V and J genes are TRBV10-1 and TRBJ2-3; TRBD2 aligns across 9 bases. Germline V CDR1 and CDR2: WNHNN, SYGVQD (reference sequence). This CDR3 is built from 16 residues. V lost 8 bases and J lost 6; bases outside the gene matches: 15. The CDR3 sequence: CASDNLTSGSCDTQYF. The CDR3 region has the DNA TGCGCCAGCGATAATCTGACTAGCGGATCTTGCGATACGCAGTATTTT.

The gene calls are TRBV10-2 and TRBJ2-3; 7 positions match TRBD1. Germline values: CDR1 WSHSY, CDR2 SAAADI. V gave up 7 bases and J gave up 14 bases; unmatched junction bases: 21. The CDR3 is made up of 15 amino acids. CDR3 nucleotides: TGCGCCAGCACCCTTCGGACAGGCAGGTCCGGGGAGCTGTATTTT. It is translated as CASTLRTGRSGELYF.

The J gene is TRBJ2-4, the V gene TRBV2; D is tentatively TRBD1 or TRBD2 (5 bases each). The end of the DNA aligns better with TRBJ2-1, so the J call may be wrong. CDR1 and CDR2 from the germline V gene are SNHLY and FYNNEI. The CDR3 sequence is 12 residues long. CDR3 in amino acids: CASSEVGTEQFF. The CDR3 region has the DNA TGTGCCAGCAGTGAAGTGGGGACTGAGCAGTTCTTC.

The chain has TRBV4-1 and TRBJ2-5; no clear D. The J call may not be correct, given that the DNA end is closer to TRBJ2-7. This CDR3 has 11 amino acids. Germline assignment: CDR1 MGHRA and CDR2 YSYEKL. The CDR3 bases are TGCGCCAGCAGCCAAGCATACGAGCAGTACTTC. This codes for CASSQAYEQYF.

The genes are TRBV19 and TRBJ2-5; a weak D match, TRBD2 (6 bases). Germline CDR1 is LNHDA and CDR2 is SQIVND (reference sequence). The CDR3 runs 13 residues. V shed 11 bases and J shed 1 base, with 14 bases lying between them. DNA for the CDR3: TGTGCCCGGCCCAGGGAGGTCCAAGAGACCCAGTACTTC. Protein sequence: CARPREVQETQYF.

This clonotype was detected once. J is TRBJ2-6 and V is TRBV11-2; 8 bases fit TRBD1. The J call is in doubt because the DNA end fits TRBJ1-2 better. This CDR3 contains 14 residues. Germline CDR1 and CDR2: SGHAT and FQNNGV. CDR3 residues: CASSPGQAVYGYTF. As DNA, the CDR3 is TGTGCCAGCAGCCCGGGACAGGCGGTCTATGGCTACACCTTC.

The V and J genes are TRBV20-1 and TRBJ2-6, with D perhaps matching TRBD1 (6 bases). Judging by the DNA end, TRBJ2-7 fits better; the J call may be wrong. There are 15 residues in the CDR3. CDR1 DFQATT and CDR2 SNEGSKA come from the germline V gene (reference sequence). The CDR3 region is CSARAMLGATYEQYF. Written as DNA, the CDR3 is TGCAGTGCTAGAGCCATGTTGGGGGCGACCTACGAGCAGTACTTC.

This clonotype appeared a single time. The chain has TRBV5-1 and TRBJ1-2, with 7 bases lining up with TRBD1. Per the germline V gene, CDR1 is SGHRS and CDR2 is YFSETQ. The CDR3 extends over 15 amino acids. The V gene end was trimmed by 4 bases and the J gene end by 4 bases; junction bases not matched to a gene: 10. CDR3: CASSLTRQGPYGYTF. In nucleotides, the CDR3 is TGCGCCAGCAGCCTAACCCGACAGGGCCCCTATGGCTACACCTTC.